The text below deals with one TCR beta chain. The sample is drawn from a study of blood T cell repertoires in COVID-19. The wider study: Sites across the United States, Italy and Spain contributed samples from acute and convalescent COVID-19. PBMCs, B-cell-depleted T cells, or T cells were the source of the cDNA or gDNA that made up the material.

Profiled with immunoSEQ multiplex PCR; TCRdb holds only in-frame clones, not every one. This sample has about 210,000 clones, with about 86% found just once. Participants spanned ages roughly 18 to 90 years and resided in 20 to 30 US areas. Germline lookup yields CDR1 SGHTA and CDR2 FQGNSA. V lost 2 bases to trimming and J lost 0 bases; unmatched junction nucleotides: 13. The CDR3 contains 19 residues. This chain joins TRBV7-2 and TRBJ2-7, with 10 bases aligning to TRBD2. The clonotype was recovered from a woman aged 50 to 60 with acute COVID-19. Input material: PBMCs or T cells enriched from blood (not recorded which). CDR3 in DNA: TGTGCCAGCAGCTTAAGGCCTAGCGGGGGCACGACAAGCTCCTACGAGCAGTACTTC. It specifies CASSLRPSGGTTSSYEQYF.